This T cell receptor (beta chain) was retrieved from a study of CD8 T cells in Susac syndrome. It was with random hexamers that 0.5 to 1 ug RNA was reverse transcribed. The immunoSEQ assay covered 54 Vbeta and 13 Jbeta segments for CDR3. One entry per CDR3 protein, called by TCRdb with MiXCR from the immunoSEQ multiplex PCR reads. The table records 250,000 or so distinct CDR3 sequences, roughly 93% of them present only once. From blood CD8+ and CD4+ T cells, the TCR beta chain was sequenced. TEMRA cells underwent FACS enrichment and CD8+ and CD4+ T cells underwent negative isolation. Sequenced material: CD4+ T cells from PBMCs. The TCR comes from a human donor with multiple sclerosis.

In DNA, the CDR3 is TGCAGTGCTAGTACAGGACACATCGGGGCCACTGAAGCTTTCTTT. Protein: CSASTGHIGATEAFF. V is TRBV20-1 and J is TRBJ1-1; possible D gene TRBD1, 5 bases. Trimming cost V 3 bases and J 4 bases, with 18 bases left between them. The CDR3 contains 15 residues. CDR1 is DFQATT and CDR2 is SNEGSKA in the germline V gene (reference sequence).